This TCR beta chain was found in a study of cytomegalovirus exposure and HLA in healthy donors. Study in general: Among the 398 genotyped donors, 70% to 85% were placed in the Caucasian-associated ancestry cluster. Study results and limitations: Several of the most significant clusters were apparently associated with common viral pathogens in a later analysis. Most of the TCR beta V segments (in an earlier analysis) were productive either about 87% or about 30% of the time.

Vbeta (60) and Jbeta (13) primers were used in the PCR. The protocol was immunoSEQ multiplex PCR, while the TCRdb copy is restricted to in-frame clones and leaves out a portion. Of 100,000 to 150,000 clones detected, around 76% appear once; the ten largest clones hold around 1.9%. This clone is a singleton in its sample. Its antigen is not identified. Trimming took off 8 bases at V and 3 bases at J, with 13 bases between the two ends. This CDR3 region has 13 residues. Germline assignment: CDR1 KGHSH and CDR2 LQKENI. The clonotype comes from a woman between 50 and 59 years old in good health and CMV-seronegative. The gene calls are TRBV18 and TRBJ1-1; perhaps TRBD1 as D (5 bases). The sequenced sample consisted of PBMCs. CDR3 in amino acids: CASTKGRDTEAFF. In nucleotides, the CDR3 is TGTGCCAGCACGAAGGGGCGCGACACTGAAGCTTTCTTT.